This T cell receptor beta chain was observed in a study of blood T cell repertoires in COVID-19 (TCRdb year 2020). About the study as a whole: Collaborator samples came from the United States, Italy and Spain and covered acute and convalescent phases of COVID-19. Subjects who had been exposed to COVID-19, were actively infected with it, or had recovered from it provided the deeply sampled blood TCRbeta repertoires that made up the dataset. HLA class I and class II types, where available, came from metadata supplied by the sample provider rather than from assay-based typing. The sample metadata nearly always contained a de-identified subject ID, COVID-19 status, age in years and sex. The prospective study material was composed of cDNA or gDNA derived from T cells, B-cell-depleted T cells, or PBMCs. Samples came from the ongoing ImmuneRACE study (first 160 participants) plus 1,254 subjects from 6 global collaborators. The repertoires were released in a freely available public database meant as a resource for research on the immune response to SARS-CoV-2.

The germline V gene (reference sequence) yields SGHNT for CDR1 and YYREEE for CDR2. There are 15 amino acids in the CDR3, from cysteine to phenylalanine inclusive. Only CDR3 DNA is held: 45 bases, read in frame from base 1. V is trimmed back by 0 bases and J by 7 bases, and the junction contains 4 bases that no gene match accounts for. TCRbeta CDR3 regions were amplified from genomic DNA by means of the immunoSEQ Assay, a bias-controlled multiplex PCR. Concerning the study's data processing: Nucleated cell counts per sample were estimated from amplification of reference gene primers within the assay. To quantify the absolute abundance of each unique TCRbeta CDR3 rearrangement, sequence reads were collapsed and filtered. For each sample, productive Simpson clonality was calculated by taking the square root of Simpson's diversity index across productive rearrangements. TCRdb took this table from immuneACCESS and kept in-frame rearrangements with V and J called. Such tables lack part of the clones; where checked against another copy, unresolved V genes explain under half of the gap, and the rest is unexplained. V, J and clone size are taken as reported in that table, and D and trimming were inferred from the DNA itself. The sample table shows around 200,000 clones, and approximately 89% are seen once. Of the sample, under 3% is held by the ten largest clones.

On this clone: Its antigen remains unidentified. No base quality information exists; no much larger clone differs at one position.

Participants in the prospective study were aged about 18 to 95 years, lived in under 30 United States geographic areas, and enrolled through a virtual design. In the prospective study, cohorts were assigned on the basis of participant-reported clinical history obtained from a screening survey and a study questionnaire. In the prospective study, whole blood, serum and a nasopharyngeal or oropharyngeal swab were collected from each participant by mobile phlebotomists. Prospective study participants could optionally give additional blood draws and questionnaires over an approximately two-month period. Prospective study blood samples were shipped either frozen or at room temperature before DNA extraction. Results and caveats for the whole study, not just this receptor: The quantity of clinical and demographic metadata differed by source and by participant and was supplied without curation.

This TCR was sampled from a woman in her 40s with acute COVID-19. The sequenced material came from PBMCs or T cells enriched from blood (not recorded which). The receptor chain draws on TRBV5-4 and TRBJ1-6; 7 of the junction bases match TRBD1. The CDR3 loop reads CASSLGGGPNSPLHF. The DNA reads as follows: TGTGCCAGCAGCTTGGGAGGGGGCCCCAATTCACCCCTCCACTTT.